One T cell receptor beta chain is described in this entry. No antigen is known for it. The V end was cut by 2 bases, the J end by 6 bases, with 11 bases between. The germline gives CDR1 SGHDT, CDR2 YYEEEE. This CDR3 is 14 amino acids long. The data derive from a study of T cell responses to AZD1222 COVID-19 vaccine. Study results and caveats: Baseline serostatus was positive in only a handful of AZD1222 recipients. Donors were largely white British and mainly female; clonal diversity was possibly underestimated.

This table comes from immunoSEQ multiplex PCR, and its TCRdb copy is limited to in-frame clones, with some not included. The sample holds 150,000 to 250,000 clones, approximately 91% seen once. The V and J genes are TRBV5-6 and TRBJ2-2, with D perhaps TRBD1 (5 bases). The sample here was peripheral blood, taken 28 days after the second AZD1222 dose. This sequence was found in an adult who received the AZD1222 COVID-19 vaccine. The CDR3 protein is CASSLGAESGELFF. CDR3 DNA: TGTGCCAGCAGCTTAGGGGCAGAATCCGGGGAGCTGTTTTTT. The entire variable domain, with the rest obtained from reference TRBV5-6 and TRBJ2-2, is as follows: DAGVTQSPTHLIKTRGQQVTLRCSPKSGHDTVSWYQQALGQGPQFIFQYYEEEERQRGNFPDRFSGHQFPNYSSELNVNALLLGDSALYLCASSLGAESGELFFGEGSRLTVL.